This TCR beta chain emerged from a study of blood T cells in healthy people across ages. The CDR3 loop spans 13 amino acids. General observations from the study: As age increased, TCR beta diversity per million T cells fell in a roughly linear fashion. There were more naive CD4+ cells and higher diversity in long-lived donors than in aged donors.

Donors were systemically healthy Caucasian individuals from Russia aged roughly 6 to 90 years. A word on this clonotype: The antigen remains undetermined.

A second 7 to 11 cycle PCR used barcoded and J-beta primers. Each sample yielded at least 2.5 million CDR3-containing paired-end reads. TCRdb independently ran MiXCR on the 5' RACE reads; one entry per CDR3 protein. The top ten clones hold 7.9% of a sample with around 1,500,000 distinct CDR3 sequences, roughly 40% of them seen once. This clonotype was sampled from a woman under 30 in good health. V is TRBV12-3 or TRBV12-4 and J is TRBJ2-7; 7 nucleotides agree with TRBD1. The closer fit of TRBJ2-4 to the DNA end suggests the J call may be wrong. Input material: blood. CDR3 residues: CASRTGQKDIQYF. In DNA form, the CDR3 reads TGTGCCAGCAGGACGGGACAGAAGGACATTCAGTACTTC.